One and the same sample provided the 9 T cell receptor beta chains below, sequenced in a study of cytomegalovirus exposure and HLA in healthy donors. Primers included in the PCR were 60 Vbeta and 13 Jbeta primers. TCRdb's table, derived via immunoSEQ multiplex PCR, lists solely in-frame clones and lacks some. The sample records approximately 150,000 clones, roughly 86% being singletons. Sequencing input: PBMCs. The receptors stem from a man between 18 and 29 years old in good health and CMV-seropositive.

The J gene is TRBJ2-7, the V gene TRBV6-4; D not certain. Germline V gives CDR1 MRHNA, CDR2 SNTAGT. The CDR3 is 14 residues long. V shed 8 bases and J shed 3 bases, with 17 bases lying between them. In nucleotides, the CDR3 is TGTGCCAGCTCCCCGACTCCTAACCACTACGAGCAGTACTTC. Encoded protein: CASSPTPNHYEQYF.

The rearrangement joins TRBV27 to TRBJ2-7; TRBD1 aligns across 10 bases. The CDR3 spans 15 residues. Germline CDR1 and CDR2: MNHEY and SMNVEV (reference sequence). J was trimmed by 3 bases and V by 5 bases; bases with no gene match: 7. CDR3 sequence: CASSTPGTGDYEQYF. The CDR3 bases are TGTGCCAGCAGTACCCCCGGGACAGGGGACTACGAGCAGTACTTC.

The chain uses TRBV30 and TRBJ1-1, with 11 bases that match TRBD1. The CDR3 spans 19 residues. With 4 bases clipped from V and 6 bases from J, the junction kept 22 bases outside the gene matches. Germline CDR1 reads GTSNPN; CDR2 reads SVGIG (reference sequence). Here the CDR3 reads CAWNPQTTIRTGGGAEAFF. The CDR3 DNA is TGTGCCTGGAACCCTCAAACGACTATCAGGACAGGGGGCGGTGCTGAAGCTTTCTTT.

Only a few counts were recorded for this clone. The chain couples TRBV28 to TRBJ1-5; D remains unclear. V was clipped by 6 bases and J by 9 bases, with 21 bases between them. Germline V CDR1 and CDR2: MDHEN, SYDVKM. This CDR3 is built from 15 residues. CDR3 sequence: CASRTSSAGGWPQHF. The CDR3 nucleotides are TGTGCCAGCAGGACTTCTAGTGCGGGCGGTTGGCCCCAGCATTTT.

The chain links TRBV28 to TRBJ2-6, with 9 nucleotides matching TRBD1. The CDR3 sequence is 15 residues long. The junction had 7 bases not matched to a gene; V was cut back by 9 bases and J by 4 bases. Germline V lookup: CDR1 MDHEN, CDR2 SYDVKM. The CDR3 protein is CASLTQGAGANVLTF. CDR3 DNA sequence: TGTGCCAGTCTTACACAGGGGGCCGGGGCCAACGTCCTGACTTTC. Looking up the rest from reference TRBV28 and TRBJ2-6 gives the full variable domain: DVKVTQSSRYLVKRTGEKVFLECVQDMDHENMFWYRQDPGLGLRLIYFSYDVKMKEKGDIPEGYSVSREKKERFSLILESASTNQTSMYLCASLTQGAGANVLTFGAGSRLTVL.

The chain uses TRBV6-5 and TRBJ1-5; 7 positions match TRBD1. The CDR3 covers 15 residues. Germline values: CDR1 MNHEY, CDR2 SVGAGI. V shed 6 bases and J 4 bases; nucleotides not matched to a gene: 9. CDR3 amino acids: CASRKEGAGNQPQHF. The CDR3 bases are TGTGCCAGCAGAAAGGAGGGGGCAGGGAATCAGCCCCAGCATTTT.

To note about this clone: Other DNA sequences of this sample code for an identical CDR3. The CDR3 nucleotides are TGTGCCAGCAGCCAAGAAGGGCAGGGGCATGAAAAACTGTTTTTT. It specifies CASSQEGQGHEKLFF. V is TRBV4-2 and J is TRBJ1-4, with D maybe TRBD1 (6 bases). Trimming took off 0 bases at V and 6 bases at J, with 11 bases between the two ends. The germline gives CDR1 LGHNA, CDR2 YNFKEQ. CDR3 length: 15 residues.

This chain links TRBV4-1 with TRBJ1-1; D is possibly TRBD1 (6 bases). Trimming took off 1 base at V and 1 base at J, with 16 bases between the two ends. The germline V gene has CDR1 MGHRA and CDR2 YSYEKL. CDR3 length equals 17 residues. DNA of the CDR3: TGCGCCAGCAGCCAAGTCACCCAGGGGAGTAGGAACACTGAAGCTTTCTTT. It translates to CASSQVTQGSRNTEAFF.

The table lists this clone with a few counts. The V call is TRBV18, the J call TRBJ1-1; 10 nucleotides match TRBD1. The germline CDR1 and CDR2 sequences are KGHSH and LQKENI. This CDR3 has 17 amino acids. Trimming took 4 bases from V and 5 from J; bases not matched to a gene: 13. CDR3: CASSLSPPTGGRTEAFF. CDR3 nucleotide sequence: TGTGCCAGCTCACTAAGCCCTCCGACAGGGGGCAGAACTGAAGCTTTCTTT.